These 14 T cell receptor beta chains share one sample of origin, sequenced in a study of T-cell memory formation after mild COVID-19 (dated by TCRdb to 2020 to 2023). Libraries were made using 5' RACE. The listed sequencing device is Illumina NovaSeq 6000. TCRdb reran the public reads through fastp at Q25 and MiXCR, keeping productive beta chains. Entries that share a CDR3 protein sequence are merged under the most common genes and DNA. This sample is represented by under 450,000 distinct CDR3 sequences; approximately 15% of them were singletons. The ten largest clones capture about 22% of the sample. Sequencing was performed on PBMCs or a T cell subset sorted from them (not recorded which). The source of these receptors is a man between 18 and 29 years old who had mild COVID-19 (a few samples of this study predate the infection). The sample titles of this study are shuffled in the database, so cell type and time point are left out; the donor was told from shared clones.

This clonotype was detected many times. The genes are TRBV12-3 or TRBV12-4 and TRBJ2-4; TRBD1 matches at 9 bases. V lost 5 bases to trimming and J lost 7 bases; unmatched junction nucleotides: 6. The CDR3 length is 14 residues. This chain's CDR3 is CASSLPQGANIQYF. The CDR3 DNA follows: TGTGCCAGCAGTCTGCCACAGGGGGCTAACATTCAGTACTTC.

This clonotype was seen only a few times. The chain joins TRBV29-1 to TRBJ2-1; D remains ambiguous. This CDR3 contains 11 residues. Germline CDR1 reads SQVTM; CDR2 reads ANQGSEA. The V and J ends lost 8 bases and 8 bases respectively, with 13 bases between them. Here the CDR3 reads CSSSPFDEQFF. Written as DNA, the CDR3 is TGCAGCTCCTCCCCCTTTGATGAGCAGTTCTTC.

This clonotype was seen more than once but under ten times. The J gene is TRBJ1-2, the V gene TRBV14; D is unresolved. V was pared by 2 bases and J by 2 bases, with 3 bases between. The CDR3 runs 12 residues. Germline assignment: CDR1 SGHDN and CDR2 FVKESK. CDR3 in DNA: TGTGCCAGCAGCCAAAACAACTATGGCTACACCTTC. It codes for CASSQNNYGYTF. Full variable domain (missing parts from reference TRBV14 and TRBJ1-2): EAGVTQFPSHSVIEKGQTVTLRCDPISGHDNLYWYRRVMGKEIKFLLHFVKESKQDESGMPNNRFLAERTGGTYSTLKVQPAELEDSGVYFCASSQNNYGYTFGSGTRLTVV.

This clonotype was counted at least ten times. V and J are TRBV7-8 and TRBJ1-4; TRBD1 matches 9 bases. V shed 8 bases, J shed 1 base, and the junction held 11 bases outside the gene matches. The CDR3 runs to 17 residues. From germline, CDR1 is SGHVS and CDR2 FQNEAQ. This chain's CDR3 is CASGTGIEAGTNEKLFF. For the CDR3, the DNA is TGTGCCAGCGGGACAGGGATAGAGGCGGGAACTAATGAAAAACTGTTTTTT.

This clonotype was seen ten or more times. The V and J genes are TRBV3-1 and TRBJ1-5; TRBD1 matches at 10 bases. The trim removed 1 base at V and 6 bases at J, leaving 3 bases unmatched. The CDR3 spans 15 residues. Germline V gene data show CDR1 as LGHDT and CDR2 as YNNKEL (reference sequence). The CDR3 nucleotides are TGTGCCAGCAGCCAAGGGGACAGGGGATTTCAGCCCCAGCATTTT. Protein sequence: CASSQGDRGFQPQHF.

This clonotype has a handful of counts. The chain carries TRBV5-4 and TRBJ1-1; TRBD1 might be the D (5 bases). The V gene lost 0 bases and the J gene lost 11 bases, with 11 bases spanning the gap. The CDR3 consists of 12 residues. Germline CDR1 SGHNT, CDR2 YYREEE (reference sequence). The CDR3 spells CASSLAMGPAFF. In DNA form, the CDR3 reads TGTGCCAGCAGCTTGGCGATGGGGCCGGCTTTCTTT.

This clonotype turned up a few times. The CDR3 nucleotides are TGCAGCGTTGGATCCCGCGGCTATGGCTACACCTTC. Translating gives CSVGSRGYGYTF. V is TRBV29-1 and J is TRBJ1-2; D unresolved. This CDR3 has 12 residues. CDR1 is SQVTM and CDR2 is ANQGSEA in the germline V gene. Trimming took 4 bases from V and 4 from J, leaving 10 bases between them. Supplemented by reference TRBV29-1 and TRBJ1-2, the full variable domain reads SAVISQKPSRDICQRGTSLTIQCQVDSQVTMMFWYRQQPGQSLTLIATANQGSEATYESGFVIDKFPISRPNLTFSTLTVSNMSPEDSSIYLCSVGSRGYGYTFGSGTRLTVV.

This clonotype was counted many times. The chain is built from TRBV7-9 and TRBJ2-7, with D tentatively TRBD2 (6 bases). The CDR3 totals 16 residues. V was trimmed by 0 bases and J by 3 bases, leaving 15 bases between them. Germline lookup yields CDR1 SEHNR and CDR2 FQNEAQ (reference sequence). CDR3 nucleotides: TGTGCCAGCAGCTTAGCCACCCCTGGGACTTTCTACGAGCAGTACTTC. It is translated as CASSLATPGTFYEQYF.

V gene TRBV11-1 combines with J gene TRBJ2-7, with a possible D match to TRBD1 (5 bases). CDR3 length: 13 amino acids. Germline V gene data show CDR1 as SGHAT and CDR2 as FQDESV (reference sequence). With 3 bases removed from V and 4 bases from J, the gap between germline ends came to 10 bases. This chain's CDR3 is CASSFQGGYEQYV. In DNA form, the CDR3 reads TGTGCCAGCAGCTTCCAGGGTGGGTACGAGCAGTACGTC.

This clonotype was counted between two and nine times. V and J are TRBV14 and TRBJ2-7; TRBD1 is a possible D gene (6 bases). Trimming removed 4 bases from V and 6 bases from J, with 13 bases in between. Germline CDR1 is SGHDN and CDR2 is FVKESK. The CDR3 has 13 amino acids. DNA for the CDR3: TGTGCCAGCAGCCCACAGGGATTTGGCGAGCAGTACGTC. Translation: CASSPQGFGEQYV.

The genes are TRBV27 and TRBJ2-1; D is possibly TRBD1 or TRBD2 (7 bases each). The CDR3 runs 13 residues. The germline CDR1 and CDR2 sequences are MNHEY and SMNVEV (reference sequence). Trimming took off 8 bases at V and 7 bases at J, with 15 bases between the two ends. Here the CDR3 reads CASSRGGRNEQFF. CDR3 nucleotide sequence: TGTGCCAGCTCCAGGGGGGGAAGAAATGAGCAGTTCTTC.

This clonotype was counted a few times. This chain joins TRBV7-9 and TRBJ1-1; maybe TRBD1 (6 bases). Germline V gene lookup returns CDR1 SEHNR and CDR2 FQNEAQ (reference sequence). This CDR3 region has 12 residues. V was shortened by 6 bases and J by 13 bases, with 18 bases between the two germline ends. CDR3 bases: TGTGCCAGCAGGCCCGAGGGGGTTTCTCTTTTCTTT. Encoded protein: CASRPEGVSLFF.

There are a few counts of this clonotype. The V call is TRBV30, the J call TRBJ1-5; tentatively, D is TRBD1 (5 bases). V dropped 0 bases and J dropped 5 bases, with 8 bases sitting between them. CDR3 length: 13 amino acids. Germline CDR1 GTSNPN, CDR2 SVGIG (reference sequence). The CDR3 coding sequence is TGTGCCTGGAGTGTAAGGGACGATCAGCCCCAGCATTTT. As protein: CAWSVRDDQPQHF.

The table lists this clonotype with a few counts. The V gene is TRBV4-1, the J gene TRBJ2-5; D perhaps matches TRBD1 (5 bases). This CDR3 comprises 14 residues. The V end was cut by 1 base, the J end by 1 base, with 7 bases between. From germline, CDR1 is MGHRA and CDR2 YSYEKL. Here the CDR3 DNA reads TGCGCCAGCAGCCAAGTCCAGGGCCAAGAGACCCAGTACTTC. Translated, it gives CASSQVQGQETQYF.